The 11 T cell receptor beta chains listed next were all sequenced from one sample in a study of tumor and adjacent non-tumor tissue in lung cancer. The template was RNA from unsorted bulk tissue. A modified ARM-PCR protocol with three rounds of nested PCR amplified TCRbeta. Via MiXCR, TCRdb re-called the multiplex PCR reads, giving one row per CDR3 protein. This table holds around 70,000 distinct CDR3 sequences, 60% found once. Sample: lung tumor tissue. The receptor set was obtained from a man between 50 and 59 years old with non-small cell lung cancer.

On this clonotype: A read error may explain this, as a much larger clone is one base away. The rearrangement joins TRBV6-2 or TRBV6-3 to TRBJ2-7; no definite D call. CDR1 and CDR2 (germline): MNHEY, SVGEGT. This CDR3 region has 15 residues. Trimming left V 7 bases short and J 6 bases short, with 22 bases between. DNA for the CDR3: TGTGCCAGCACCCCGTCTATGACTCACAGTTTCGAGCAGTACTTC. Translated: CASTPSMTHSFEQYF.

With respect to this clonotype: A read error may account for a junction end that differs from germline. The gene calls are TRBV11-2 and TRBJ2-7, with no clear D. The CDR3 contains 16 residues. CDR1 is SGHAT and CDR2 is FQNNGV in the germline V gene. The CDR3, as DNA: TGTGCCAGCAGCCATCCAAAATACCTCCAATCCTACGAGCAGTATTTC. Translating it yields CASSHPKYLQSYEQYF.

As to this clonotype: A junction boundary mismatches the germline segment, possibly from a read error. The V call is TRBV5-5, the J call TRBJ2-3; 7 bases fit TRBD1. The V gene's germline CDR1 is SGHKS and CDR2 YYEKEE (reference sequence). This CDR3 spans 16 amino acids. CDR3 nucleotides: TGTGCCAGCAGCCCGTTGTTGACAGGGATCGCAGATATGCAGTATTTT. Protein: CASSPLLTGIADMQYF.

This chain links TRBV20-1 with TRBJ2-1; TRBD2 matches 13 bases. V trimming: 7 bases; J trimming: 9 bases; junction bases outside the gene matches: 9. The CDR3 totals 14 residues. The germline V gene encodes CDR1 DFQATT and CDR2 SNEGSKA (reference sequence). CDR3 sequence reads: CSVTSGGAVGEQFF. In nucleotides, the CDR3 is TGCAGTGTCACTAGCGGGGGGGCCGTGGGTGAGCAGTTCTTC.

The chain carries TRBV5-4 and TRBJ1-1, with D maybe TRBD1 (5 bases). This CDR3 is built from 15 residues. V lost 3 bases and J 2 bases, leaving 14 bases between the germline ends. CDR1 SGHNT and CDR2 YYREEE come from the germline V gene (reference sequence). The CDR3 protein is CASSWMDMANTEAFF. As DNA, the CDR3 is TGTGCCAGCAGCTGGATGGACATGGCAAACACTGAAGCTTTCTTT.

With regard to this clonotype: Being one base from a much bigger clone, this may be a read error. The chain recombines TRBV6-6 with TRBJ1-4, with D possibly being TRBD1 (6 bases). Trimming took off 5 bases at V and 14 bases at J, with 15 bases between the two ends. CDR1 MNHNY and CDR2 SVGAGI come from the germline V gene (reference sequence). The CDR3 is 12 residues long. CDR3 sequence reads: CASSHAGGPLFF. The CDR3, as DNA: TGTGCCAGCAGTCACGCGGGGGGGCCGCTGTTTTTT.

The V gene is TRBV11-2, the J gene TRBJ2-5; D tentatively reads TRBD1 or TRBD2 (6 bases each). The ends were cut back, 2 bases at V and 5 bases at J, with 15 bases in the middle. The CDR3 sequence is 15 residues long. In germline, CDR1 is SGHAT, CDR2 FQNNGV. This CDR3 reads CASSLIGGRGETQYF. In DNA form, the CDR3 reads TGTGCCAGCAGCTTAATTGGGGGGCGGGGTGAGACCCAGTACTTC.

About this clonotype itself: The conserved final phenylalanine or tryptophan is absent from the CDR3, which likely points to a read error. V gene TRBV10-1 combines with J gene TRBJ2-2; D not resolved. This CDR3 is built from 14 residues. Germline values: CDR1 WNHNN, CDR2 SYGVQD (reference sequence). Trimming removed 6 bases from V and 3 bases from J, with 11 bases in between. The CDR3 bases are TGCGCCAGCAGGGCGACCAGCCACACCGGGGAGCTGTTTATT. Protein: CASRATSHTGELFI.

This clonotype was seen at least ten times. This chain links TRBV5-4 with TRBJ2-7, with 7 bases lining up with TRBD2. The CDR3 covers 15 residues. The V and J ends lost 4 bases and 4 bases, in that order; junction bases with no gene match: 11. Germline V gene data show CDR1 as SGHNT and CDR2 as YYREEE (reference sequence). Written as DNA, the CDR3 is TGTGCCAGCAGCCTCGCCCCCGGGGGGTCGTACGAGCAGTACTTC. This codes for CASSLAPGGSYEQYF.

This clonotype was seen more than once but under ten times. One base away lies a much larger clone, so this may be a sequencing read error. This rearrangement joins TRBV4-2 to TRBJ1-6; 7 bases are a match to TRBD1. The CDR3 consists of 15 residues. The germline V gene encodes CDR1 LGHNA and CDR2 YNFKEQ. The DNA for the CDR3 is TGTGCCGGCAGCCTCGGGACAGCTTATAATTCACCCCTCCACTTT. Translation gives CAGSLGTAYNSPLHF.

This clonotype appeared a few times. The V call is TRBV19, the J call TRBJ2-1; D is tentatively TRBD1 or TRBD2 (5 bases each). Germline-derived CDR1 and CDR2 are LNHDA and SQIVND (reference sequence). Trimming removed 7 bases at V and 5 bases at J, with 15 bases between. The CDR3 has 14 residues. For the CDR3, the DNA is TGTGCCAGTACCCACCGGGACGGCAACAATGAGCAGTTCTTC. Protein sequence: CASTHRDGNNEQFF.